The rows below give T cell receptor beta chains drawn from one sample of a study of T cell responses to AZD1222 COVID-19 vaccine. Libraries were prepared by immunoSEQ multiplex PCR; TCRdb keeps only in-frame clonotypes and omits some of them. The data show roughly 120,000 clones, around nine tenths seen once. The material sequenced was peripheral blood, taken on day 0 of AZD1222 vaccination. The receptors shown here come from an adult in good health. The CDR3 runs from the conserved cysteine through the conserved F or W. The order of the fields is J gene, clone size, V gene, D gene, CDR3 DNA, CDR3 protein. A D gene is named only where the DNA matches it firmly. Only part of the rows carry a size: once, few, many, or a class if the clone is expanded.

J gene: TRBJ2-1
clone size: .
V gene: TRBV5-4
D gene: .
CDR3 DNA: TGTGCCAGCAGCTTTGATAGCGGAACTTACAATGAGCAGTTCTTC
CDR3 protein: CASSFDSGTYNEQFF

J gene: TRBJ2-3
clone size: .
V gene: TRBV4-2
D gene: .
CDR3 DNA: TGTGCCAGCAGGTCGGGGGTAAGCACAGATACGCAGTATTTT
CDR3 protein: CASRSGVSTDTQYF

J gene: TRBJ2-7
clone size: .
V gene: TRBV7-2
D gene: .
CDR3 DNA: TGTGCCAGCAGCTTATATCCAGGGACAACCTACGAGCAGTACTTC
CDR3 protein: CASSLYPGTTYEQYF

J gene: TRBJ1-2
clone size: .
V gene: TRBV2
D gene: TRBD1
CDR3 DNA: TGTGCCAGCAGCGGGGACAGAAACTATGGCTACACCTTC
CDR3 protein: CASSGDRNYGYTF

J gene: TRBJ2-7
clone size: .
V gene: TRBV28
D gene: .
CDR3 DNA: TGTGCCAGCAGTCCCTCCGGGCCCTACGAGCAGTACTTC
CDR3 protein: CASSPSGPYEQYF

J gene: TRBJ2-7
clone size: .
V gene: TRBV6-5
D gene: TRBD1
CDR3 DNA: TGTGCCAGCAGTCGCACGAGGACAGGGGGGCCCGAGCAGTACTTC
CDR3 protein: CASSRTRTGGPEQYF

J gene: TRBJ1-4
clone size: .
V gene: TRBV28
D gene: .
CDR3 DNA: TGTGCCAGCAGGGATAGAGCTGGGGAAAAACTGTTTTTT
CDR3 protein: CASRDRAGEKLFF

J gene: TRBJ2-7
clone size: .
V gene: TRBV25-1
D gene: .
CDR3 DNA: TGTGCCACCACCCGGGACCCGCCCTACGAGCAGTACTTC
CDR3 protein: CATTRDPPYEQYF

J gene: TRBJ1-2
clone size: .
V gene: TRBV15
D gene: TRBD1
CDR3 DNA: TGTGCCACCAGCAGAGTGGAGGGGGCAGAGAGTGGCTACACCTTC
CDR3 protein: CATSRVEGAESGYTF

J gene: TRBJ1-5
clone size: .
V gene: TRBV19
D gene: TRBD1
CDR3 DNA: TGTGCCAGTAGAAACAGGGGGCTCTATAGCAATCAGCCCCAGCATTTT
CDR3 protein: CASRNRGLYSNQPQHF

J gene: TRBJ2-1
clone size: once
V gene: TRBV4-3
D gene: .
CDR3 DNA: TGCGCCAGCAGCCAAGACGACCAGTTACCCTACAATGAGCAGTTCTTC
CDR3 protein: CASSQDDQLPYNEQFF

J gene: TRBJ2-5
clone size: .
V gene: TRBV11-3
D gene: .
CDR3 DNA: TGTGCCAGCAGCACCGGAAAAGCCCAGTACTTC
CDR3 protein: CASSTGKAQYF

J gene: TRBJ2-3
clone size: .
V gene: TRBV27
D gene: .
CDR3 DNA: TGTGCCAGCGGGATCGGAGGGAGGACAGATACGCAGTATTTT
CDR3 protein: CASGIGGRTDTQYF

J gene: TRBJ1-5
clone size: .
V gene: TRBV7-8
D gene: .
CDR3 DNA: TGTGCCAGCAGCTTATATCACGGAGATGCAAATCAGCCCCAGCATTTT
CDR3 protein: CASSLYHGDANQPQHF

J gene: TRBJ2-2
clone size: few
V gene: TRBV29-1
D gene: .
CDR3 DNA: TGCAGCGCCCGGGAATTGACCGGGGAGCTGTTTTTT
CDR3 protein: CSARELTGELFF

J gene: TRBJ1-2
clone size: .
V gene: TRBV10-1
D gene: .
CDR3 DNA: TGCGCCAGCAGTGAGTCGATTTGGAGCAGTAATGCCTCTAACTATGGCTACACCTTC
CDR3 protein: CASSESIWSSNASNYGYTF

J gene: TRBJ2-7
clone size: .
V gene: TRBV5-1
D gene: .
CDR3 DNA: TGCGCCAGCAGCTCCTATGGCGTACAGGGAGGGAGCGAGCAGTACTTC
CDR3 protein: CASSSYGVQGGSEQYF

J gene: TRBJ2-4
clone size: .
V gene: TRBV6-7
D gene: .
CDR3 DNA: TGTGCCAGCAGTTACCCTGGACGGTACCTAGCCAAAAACATTCAGTACTTC
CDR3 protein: CASSYPGRYLAKNIQYF

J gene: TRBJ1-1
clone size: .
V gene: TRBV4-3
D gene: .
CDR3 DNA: TGCGCCAGCAGCCATAACGGGGGGCGCACTGAAGCTTTCTTT
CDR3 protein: CASSHNGGRTEAFF

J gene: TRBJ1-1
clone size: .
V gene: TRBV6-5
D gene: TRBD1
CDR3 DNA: TGTGCCAGCAGTTACGGGGACAGGAAGAACACTGAAGCTTTCTTT
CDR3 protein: CASSYGDRKNTEAFF

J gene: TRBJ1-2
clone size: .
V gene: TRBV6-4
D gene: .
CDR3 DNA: TGTGCCAGCAGTGTTTGGGCGGATTATGGCTACACCTTC
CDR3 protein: CASSVWADYGYTF

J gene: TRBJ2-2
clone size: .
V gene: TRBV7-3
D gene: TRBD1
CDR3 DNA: TGTGCCAGCAGCAAGGGGACAGGGGGTTTCACCGGGGAGCTGTTTTTT
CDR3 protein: CASSKGTGGFTGELFF

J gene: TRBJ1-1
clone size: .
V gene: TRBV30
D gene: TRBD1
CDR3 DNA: TGTGCCTGGAGTGTAGGGGGCGCAGGCAACACTGAAGCTTTCTTT
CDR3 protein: CAWSVGGAGNTEAFF